Sequencing of this T cell receptor beta chain was carried out in a study of OX40 agonist ivuxolimab in advanced cancers. About the investigation overall: Ivuxolimab, which targeted the costimulatory receptor OX40 (CD134), was an agonistic, fully human IgG2 monoclonal antibody. Intravenous ivuxolimab was administered to patients every 2 weeks at six dose levels: 0.01, 0.1, 0.3, 1.5, 3 and 10 mg/kg. Of the approximately 54 patients in dose escalation, about 20 had hepatocellular carcinoma, about 15 had melanoma, 9 had renal cell carcinoma and 9 had head and neck cancer. In the dose-escalation cohort, around four fifths of patients were male, and the mean age was around 60 years with a range of about 20 to 80. Prior anti-PD-1, anti-PD-L1 or anti-CTLA-4 therapy was permitted, and about 40% of dose-escalation patients had received checkpoint inhibitors. Partial responses were achieved by three dose-escalation patients, of whom one had hepatocellular carcinoma and two had cutaneous melanoma. The point of sequencing TCRbeta in the periphery was to test whether ivuxolimab changed TCR sequence diversity and drove clonal T-cell expansion. The monotherapy dose-escalation portion (N = 52 patients) of the phase I ivuxolimab trial is reported in the paper.

Patients with autoimmune disease history or receiving systemic immunosuppression were excluded from the trial. In every dose cohort, peripheral blood was drawn for TCR sequencing at baseline, cycle 4 day 1, and cycle 7 day 1. Samples came from an open-label, multicenter, first-in-human phase I dose-escalation trial of ivuxolimab. Adults with locally advanced or metastatic head and neck squamous cell, hepatocellular, melanoma or renal cell carcinoma were enrolled in the trial. Before TCR sequencing, CD4+ and CD8+ T cells were separately sorted from peripheral blood. To sequence the TCRbeta CDR3 region, genomic DNA was isolated from the sorted cells. The immunoSEQ Assay was used for sequencing of TCRbeta CDR3 regions. The clones in this table, taken by TCRdb from immuneACCESS, are in-frame only. Not every clone is retained; where verified, under half of the shortfall comes from an unresolved V gene, and the cause of the rest is unknown. The sample contains tens of thousands of clones, over 75% of them found a single time. The leading ten clones occupy approximately 5.1% of the sample.

Concerning this clone itself: Which antigen it targets is not known. No much larger clone is present one base from it, and per-base qualities are unavailable.

On the study overall, not on this receptor specifically: Low levels of normalized T-cell clonal expansion were also seen in some patients who did not respond. Clonal expansion of both CD4+ and CD8+ blood T cells was observed from baseline to week 6 at doses 0.1 to 3.0 mg/kg. In the 0.1-3.0 mg/kg groups, partial responders had among the lowest normalized peripheral clonal expansion, particularly in CD8+ T cells. After ivuxolimab, expanded clones were on average more numerous among CD8+ T cells than among CD4+ T cells. The antigen specificity of the clonally expanded peripheral T cells was not determined.

The receptor comes from an adult with an advanced solid tumor such as melanoma, head and neck, liver or kidney cancer. The source material was CD4+ or CD8+ T cells sorted from blood, sampled in a trial of the OX40 agonist ivuxolimab.

The CDR3 is CASSMGRETQYF. The DNA reads as follows: TGTGCCAGTAGTATGGGGAGAGAGACCCAGTACTTC. This receptor chain uses TRBV19 and TRBJ2-5; the D gene is perhaps TRBD2, on 5 matching bases. The germline V gene (reference sequence) gives CDR1 as LNHDA and CDR2 as SQIVND. The cysteine opens and the phenylalanine closes a CDR3 of 12 amino acids. Only the CDR3 region is kept as DNA, spanning 36 bases read in frame from base 1. The V end loses 3 bases and the J end loses 4 bases, and a stretch of 6 bases separates them.